Listed here is a single T cell receptor (beta chain). This clone has just a few counts. The specificity of this receptor is unknown. Base qualities are not provided; no much larger clone lies one nucleotide away. The CDR3 regions of human TCRbeta chains were analyzed by immunosequencing. The original methods were these. TCRs in the repertoires were compared against a reference library of SARS-CoV-2-specific TCRs that had been generated with the MIRA antigen-specificity platform. Breadth meant the fraction of unique TCRs that were SARS-CoV-2-associated, whereas depth meant the fraction of total T cells that were SARS-CoV-2-associated. Using the MIRA data, each spike-specific TCR was assigned both to the spike region to which the TCR was reactive and to a CD4 or CD8 class. Log10-transformed breadth and depth values were compared by one-way ANOVA with Sidak's multiple comparisons tests. In TCRdb, the immuneACCESS table is reduced to in-frame sequences with V and J assigned. These tables do not hold every clone; where another copy was compared, an unresolved V gene accounts for under half, and the others remain unexplained. V, J and clone size are taken as reported in that table, and D and trimming were inferred from the DNA itself. The sample has about 120,000 clones on record, approximately 90% of them singletons. The ten largest clones take up approximately 2.6% of the sample.

The germline V gene (reference sequence) specifies LNHDA as CDR1 and SQIVND as CDR2. Inclusive of the bounding cysteine and phenylalanine, the CDR3 is 14 residues long. Only the CDR3 region is kept as DNA, spanning 42 bases read in frame from base 1. V lost 4 bases and J lost 8 bases, and the count of bases not matched to a germline gene is 9. The source of the sample is a study of T cell responses to AZD1222 COVID-19 vaccine (dated by TCRdb to about 2021). For the wider study: TCR sequencing covered 233 trial participants: 200 to 220 given two doses of AZD1222 and approximately 25 given two doses of MenACWY control vaccine. Trial participants were enrolled by age into 18-55, 56-69 and 70-plus year subgroups, with roughly 160, 29 and 62 TCR-sequenced participants respectively. The study at large found these results: Because no samples from the day 14 peak response were available, repertoires could be characterized only after the peak T cell response. A significant rise in spike-specific TCR breadth and depth was observed after two AZD1222 doses relative to day 0 and relative to MenACWY recipients. Nearly half of unique spike-specific TCRs reportedly recognized epitopes outside regions mutated in the B.1.351 and B.1.1.7 variants. The 56-69-year group was small, and its depth increase did not reach significance, likely because of low power. Most participants were white British and females outnumbered males, and the authors suggested that clonal diversity may have been underestimated. Conclusions about previously exposed vaccinees are limited because only six or seven AZD1222 recipients were SARS-CoV-2 seropositive at baseline. The vaccine-associated CD4 TCRs covered the entire spike protein, and the dominant responses fell in regions 160-218 and 743-854.

In the paper's terms, the time point label means: about 28 days (+/-7) after the second vaccine dose. Because spike-specific TCR depth and breadth did not differ between the two schedules, AZD1222 recipients who got a second dose at roughly 4 weeks were pooled with those who got a second dose at roughly 12 weeks. The vaccinee samples were drawn from two UK trials, COV001 and COV002, one of which was a single-blind randomized controlled phase 2/3 trial testing AZD1222 (ChAdOx1 nCoV-19) in healthy adults. For TCRbeta chain sequencing, PBMC samples were collected from trial participants at day 0 and at day 28 after the second dose.

The receptor's source is an adult who received the AZD1222 COVID-19 vaccine. The material sequenced was peripheral blood, taken 28 days after the second AZD1222 dose. Recombination joined TRBV19 with TRBJ1-2; 8 junctional bases match TRBD1. The bases read TGTGCCAGTAGTACCCGGACAGGGCCGGGAGGCTACACCTTC. The encoded protein is CASSTRTGPGGYTF.